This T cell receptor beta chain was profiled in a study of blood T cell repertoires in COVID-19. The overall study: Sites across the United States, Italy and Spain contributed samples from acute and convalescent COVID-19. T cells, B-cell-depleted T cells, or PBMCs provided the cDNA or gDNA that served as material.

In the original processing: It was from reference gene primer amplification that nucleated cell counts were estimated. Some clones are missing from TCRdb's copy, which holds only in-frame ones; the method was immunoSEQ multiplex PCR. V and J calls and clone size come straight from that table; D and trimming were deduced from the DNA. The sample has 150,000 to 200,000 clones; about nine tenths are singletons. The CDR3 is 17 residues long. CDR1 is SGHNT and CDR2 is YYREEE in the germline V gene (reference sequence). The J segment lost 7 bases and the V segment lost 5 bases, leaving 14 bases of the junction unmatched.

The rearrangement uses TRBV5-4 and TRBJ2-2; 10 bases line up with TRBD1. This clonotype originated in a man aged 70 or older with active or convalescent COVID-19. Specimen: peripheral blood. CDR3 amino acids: CASSPAAGTGVSGELFF. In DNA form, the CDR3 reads TGTGCCAGCAGTCCCGCAGCCGGGACAGGGGTTAGCGGGGAGCTGTTTTTT.